This record concerns one T cell receptor beta chain sequence. The antigen is not known. The data belong to a study of cytomegalovirus exposure and HLA in healthy donors. Study-wide results and caveats: Analysis was carried out at a later point, and it linked a missense DCLRE1C variant to TCR beta V- and J-gene trimming.

Trimming cost V 7 bases and J 2 bases; bases outside gene matches: 8. Germline CDR1 SGHRS, CDR2 YFSETQ. CDR3 length equals 14 residues. Primers: 60 Vbeta forward and 13 Jbeta reverse. Generated by immunoSEQ multiplex PCR, the TCRdb table keeps only in-frame clones and is missing some. Here the sample table reports 55,000 to 85,000 clones. This clonotype was obtained from a female donor in good health and CMV-seropositive. Sequenced material: PBMCs. V is TRBV5-1 and J is TRBJ1-2, with 7 bases matching TRBD1. In DNA form, the CDR3 reads TGCGCCAGCCAACCGGGACAGCTGAACTATGGCTACACCTTC. Translated, it gives CASQPGQLNYGYTF.